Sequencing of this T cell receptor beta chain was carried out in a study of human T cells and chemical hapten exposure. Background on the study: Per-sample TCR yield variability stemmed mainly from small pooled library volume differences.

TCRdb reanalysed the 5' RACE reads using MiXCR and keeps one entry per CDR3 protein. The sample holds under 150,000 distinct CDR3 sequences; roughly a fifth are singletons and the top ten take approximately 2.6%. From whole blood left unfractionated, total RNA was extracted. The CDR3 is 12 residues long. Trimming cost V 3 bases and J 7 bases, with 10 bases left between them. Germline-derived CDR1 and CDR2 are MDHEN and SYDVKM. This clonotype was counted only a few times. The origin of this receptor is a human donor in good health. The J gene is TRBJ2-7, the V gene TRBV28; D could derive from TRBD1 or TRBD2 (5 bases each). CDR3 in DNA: TGTGCCAGCAGTTTCTCGGGGCGGGAGCAGTACTTC. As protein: CASSFSGREQYF.